The clone carrying this T cell receptor beta chain was seen many times. From germline, CDR1 is SGHTA and CDR2 FQGTGA. Trimming shortened V by 8 bases and J by 5 bases, and 16 bases separated the two germline ends. This CDR3 is built from 14 residues. These data come from a study of metastatic and nonmetastatic thyroid tumors. Among the patients, none had received any treatment before thyroid surgery. In the original workflow: Clinicopathological groups differed in CDR3, with these differences serving to build a distant-metastasis classifier for papillary thyroid cancer. TCRdb re-clonotyped the PCR reads through MiXCR. Here the V and J calls rest on TCRdb's processing, not on the authors' analysis. The sample has over 20,000 clones, around 12% seen once; the top ten hold 24%.

Sequencing was done on a sample of blood. V gene TRBV7-3 combines with J gene TRBJ2-1; tentatively, D is TRBD2 (6 bases). The source of this sequence is a female donor with papillary thyroid cancer or a benign thyroid nodule (not recorded which). Some clones in this sample may be carry-over from other donors' samples. Written as DNA, the CDR3 is TGTGCCAGCTCTGTACTAGCCGACAACAATGAGCAGTTCTTC. Translation: CASSVLADNNEQFF.